The clone carrying this TCR beta chain showed up just once. The antigen is not known. Three rounds of nested PCR, following a modified ARM-PCR protocol, produced the TCRbeta library. TCRdb re-called the multiplex PCR reads through MiXCR, storing one row per CDR3 protein. In the table there are around 99,000 distinct CDR3 sequences, roughly 77% of which are singletons. The source of the sample is a study of tumor and adjacent non-tumor tissue in lung cancer. Study-wide context: Histology: under 15 adenocarcinoma, a couple of squamous cell carcinoma, 1 small cell lung cancer. Whole-study findings and limits: Tumor TCR diversity, when higher, was linked to shorter survival. TCR diversity was significantly greater in tumor than normal lung tissue. Normal lung showed higher cumulative top 100 clone frequency than tumor.

No cell sorting was done before RNA was extracted from the tissue. CDR1 is MDHEN, CDR2 SYDVKM, per germline. The length of the CDR3 is 16 residues. V lost 0 bases and J 0 bases, leaving 12 bases between the germline ends. The sequence derives from an older woman with non-small cell lung cancer. The sequenced material came from lung tumor tissue. The chain employs TRBV28 and TRBJ2-7, with no clear D. CDR3 loop: CASSLWASTNSYEQYF. CDR3 coding DNA: TGTGCCAGCAGTTTATGGGCGAGCACCAACTCCTACGAGCAGTACTTC.